These 32 T cell receptor beta chains were sequenced from one sample in a study of blood T cell repertoires in COVID-19. Assay used: immunoSEQ multiplex PCR; TCRdb lists only in-frame clones, some missing. The sample yields nearly 70,000 clones, about 90% seen once. The sequenced sample consisted of peripheral blood. Receptors were obtained from a woman between 50 and 59 years old with COVID-19, enrolled during active disease.

V and J are TRBV6-6 and TRBJ2-1, with TRBD2 identical over 10 bases. CDR1 is MNHNY, CDR2 SVGAGI, per germline (reference sequence). The CDR3 consists of 15 residues. Trimming cost V 4 bases and J 8 bases; bases outside gene matches: 8. The CDR3 is CASSWADSGRDEQFF. Written as DNA, the CDR3 is TGTGCCAGCAGTTGGGCAGACAGCGGGAGGGATGAGCAGTTCTTC.

Details on this clone: A junction end diverges from the germline sequence, so it may reflect a read error. CDR3 DNA sequence: TGTGCCAGCAACTTACTTCAGGGTATGGGCGAGCAGTACTTC. This encodes CASNLLQGMGEQYF. The V and J genes are TRBV7-9 and TRBJ2-7, with a possible D match to TRBD1 (5 bases). This CDR3 contains 14 residues. Germline V gene data show CDR1 as SEHNR and CDR2 as FQNEAQ (reference sequence).

The chain couples TRBV27 to TRBJ2-2, with 7 positions matching TRBD2. CDR3 length: 16 amino acids. CDR1 is MNHEY and CDR2 is SMNVEV in the germline V gene (reference sequence). The V gene end was trimmed by 8 bases and the J gene end by 0 bases; junction bases not matched to a gene: 9. Here the CDR3 reads CASRRVGRPNTGELFF. The DNA of the CDR3 is TGTGCCAGCCGGCGGGTCGGGAGGCCGAACACCGGGGAGCTGTTTTTT.

V is TRBV27 and J is TRBJ2-1; no firm D call. Germline-derived CDR1 and CDR2 are MNHEY and SMNVEV (reference sequence). V was shortened by 0 bases and J by 8 bases, with 20 bases between the two germline ends. This CDR3 comprises 17 residues. CDR3: CASSLSSSRSLTYEQFF. CDR3 nucleotide sequence: TGTGCCAGCAGTTTATCTAGCTCTCGAAGCCTCACCTATGAGCAGTTCTTC.

This chain links TRBV7-9 with TRBJ2-1; 9 bases fit TRBD2. Looked up from germline, CDR1 is SEHNR and CDR2 is FQNEAQ (reference sequence). V dropped 3 bases and J dropped 8; count of bases not matched to a gene: 8. The CDR3 covers 15 residues. As DNA, the CDR3 is TGTGCCAGCAGCTTTGAAGGACTAGCGTCAGATGAGCAGTTCTTC. It encodes CASSFEGLASDEQFF.

This chain uses TRBV7-2 with TRBJ1-1, with D possibly TRBD1 on 5 matching bases. CDR1 is SGHTA, CDR2 FQGNSA, per germline. This CDR3 comprises 14 residues. V was trimmed by 1 base and J by 0 bases, leaving 6 bases between them. CDR3 nucleotide sequence: TGTGCCAGCAGCTTAGGGACACTGAACACTGAAGCTTTCTTT. This gives the protein CASSLGTLNTEAFF.

The CDR3 loop reads CASSARTRTGELFF. CDR3 DNA: TGTGCCAGCAGTGCCAGAACTAGGACCGGGGAGCTGTTTTTT. This chain connects TRBV2 to TRBJ2-2; weak D call: TRBD2 (5 bases). Germline V gene lookup returns CDR1 SNHLY and CDR2 FYNNEI. The CDR3 has 14 residues. The V end was cut by 4 bases, the J end by 5 bases, with 11 bases between.

The V and J genes are TRBV5-6 and TRBJ2-7; perhaps TRBD1 as D (6 bases). Germline CDR1 SGHDT, CDR2 YYEEEE. Trimming took 2 bases from V and 3 from J, leaving 9 bases between them. This CDR3 is built from 13 residues. Here the CDR3 reads CASSLQGFYEQYF. The CDR3 DNA sequence: TGTGCCAGCAGCTTACAGGGATTCTACGAGCAGTACTTC.

Comment on this clone: The sample holds other DNA sequences that translate to the same CDR3. The V and J genes are TRBV5-1 and TRBJ2-5; no reliable D call. V lost 1 base and J lost 5, with 3 bases in between. Germline values: CDR1 SGHRS, CDR2 YFSETQ. The CDR3 covers 11 residues. The CDR3 here is CASSLRETQYF. DNA of the CDR3: TGCGCCAGCAGCTTGCGGGAGACCCAGTACTTC.

This clone has more than one count but fewer than ten. The chain has TRBV9 and TRBJ1-6, with unresolved D. Trimming removed 4 bases from V and 6 bases from J, with 17 bases in between. Germline CDR1 reads SGDLS; CDR2 reads YYNGEE. There are 16 residues in the CDR3. The CDR3, as DNA: TGTGCCAGCAGCCCAACCCAGGACTCGGGTAATTCACCCCTCCACTTT. Amino acid sequence: CASSPTQDSGNSPLHF.

The chain joins TRBV10-1 to TRBJ2-5; TRBD2 is a possible D gene (5 bases). The length of the CDR3 is 13 residues. Germline V CDR1 and CDR2: WNHNN, SYGVQD (reference sequence). The V end was cut by 4 bases, the J end by 5 bases, with 11 bases between. The CDR3 DNA reads as TGCGCCAGCAGTGGAGGACGGGGTGAGACCCAGTACTTC. Amino acids: CASSGGRGETQYF.

The rearrangement uses TRBV7-9 and TRBJ2-1; 11 positions agree with TRBD1. CDR3 size: 16 residues. CDR1 and CDR2 from the germline V gene are SEHNR and FQNEAQ (reference sequence). Trimming cost V 4 bases and J 2 bases; bases outside gene matches: 4. The CDR3 nucleotides are TGTGCCAGCAGCTGGGACAGGGGGATGACCTACAATGAGCAGTTCTTC. It specifies CASSWDRGMTYNEQFF. The whole variable domain, remainder taken from reference TRBV7-9 and TRBJ2-1, is DTGVSQNPRHKITKRGQNVTFRCDPISEHNRLYWYRQTLGQGPEFLTYFQNEAQLEKSRLLSDRFSAERPKGSFSTLEIQRTEQGDSAMYLCASSWDRGMTYNEQFFGPGTRLTVL.

The chain employs TRBV14 and TRBJ2-4, with TRBD2 matching over 12 bases. The ends lost 4 bases at V and 9 bases at J; junction bases unmatched: 10. Germline CDR1 is SGHDN and CDR2 is FVKESK. This CDR3 comprises 16 residues. The DNA of the CDR3 is TGTGCCAGCAGCCCAAAGACTAGCGGGAGTATTCGCATTCAGTACTTC. It yields the protein CASSPKTSGSIRIQYF.

The chain joins TRBV10-3 to TRBJ2-3, with 10 bases that match TRBD2. Germline V gene lookup returns CDR1 ENHRY and CDR2 SYGVKD. V trimming: 3 bases; J trimming: 6 bases; junction bases outside the gene matches: 12. The CDR3 is 17 amino acids. CDR3 nucleotide sequence: TGTGCCATCAGTGATGGGATCAGCGGGAGGGGAGTGGATACGCAGTATTTT. Protein product: CAISDGISGRGVDTQYF.

The V call is TRBV11-2, the J call TRBJ1-5; 9 bases map to TRBD1. The ends lost 5 bases at V and 3 bases at J; junction bases unmatched: 2. The CDR3 is 14 residues long. CDR1 is SGHAT, CDR2 FQNNGV, per germline. CDR3: CASSRDRVNQPQHF. CDR3 DNA sequence: TGTGCCAGCAGCCGGGACAGGGTCAATCAGCCCCAGCATTTT.

As DNA, the CDR3 is TGTGCCAGCAGCACTAGCGGGAGAGAGCAAGAGACCCAGTACTTC. It encodes CASSTSGREQETQYF. This sequence joins TRBV7-6 and TRBJ2-5; 11 nucleotides line up with TRBD2. There are 15 residues in the CDR3. CDR1 SGHVS and CDR2 FNYEAQ come from the germline V gene. Trimming cost V 5 bases and J 2 bases; bases outside gene matches: 4.

This clone has only a few counts. The chain combines TRBV7-9 with TRBJ2-1; maybe TRBD2 (5 bases). In germline, CDR1 is SEHNR, CDR2 FQNEAQ (reference sequence). The CDR3 extends over 15 amino acids. Between the trimmed V and J ends, which lost 5 bases and 7 bases, there was a span of 18 bases. The CDR3 loop is CASSPRRRRGNEQFF. Written as DNA, the CDR3 is TGTGCCAGCAGCCCCCGGCGTCGGAGAGGGAATGAGCAGTTCTTC.

The chain couples TRBV7-8 to TRBJ2-5, with D possibly TRBD2 on 5 matching bases. The V end was cut by 2 bases, the J end by 2 bases, with 12 bases between. CDR3 length equals 15 residues. In germline, CDR1 is SGHVS, CDR2 FQNEAQ. This CDR3 reads CASSLISQRQETQYF. The CDR3 bases are TGTGCCAGCAGCTTAATCTCCCAGCGGCAAGAGACCCAGTACTTC.

The chain joins TRBV27 to TRBJ2-1, with unresolved D. Deletions cut 3 bases from V and 0 bases from J, with 9 bases between. CDR1 is MNHEY and CDR2 is SMNVEV in the germline V gene (reference sequence). The CDR3 has 15 residues. The CDR3 is CASSLARTSYNEQFF. Written as DNA, the CDR3 is TGTGCCAGCAGTTTGGCCAGAACCTCCTACAATGAGCAGTTCTTC.

The chain has TRBV6-6 and TRBJ2-7; 9 nucleotides match TRBD2. Germline V CDR1 and CDR2: MNHNY, SVGAGI (reference sequence). V trimming: 5 bases; J trimming: 2 bases; junction bases outside the gene matches: 7. The CDR3 runs to 15 residues. The CDR3 region has the DNA TGTGCCAGCAGTGTAGCGGGAGTAAACCCCTACGAGCAGTACTTC. It yields the protein CASSVAGVNPYEQYF.

V is TRBV30 and J is TRBJ1-6, with no clear D. In germline, CDR1 is GTSNPN, CDR2 SVGIG (reference sequence). The CDR3 covers 13 residues. Trimming removed 6 bases at V and 11 bases at J, with 17 bases between. The CDR3 nucleotides read TGTGCCTGCAACAAAGGAGTTGTCCCACCCCTCCACTTT. Translation gives CACNKGVVPPLHF.

The rearrangement links TRBV28 to TRBJ2-7; D not certain. The CDR3 is 12 residues long. Germline values: CDR1 MDHEN, CDR2 SYDVKM. V lost 8 bases and J 1 base, leaving 9 bases between the germline ends. CDR3 protein: CASVGPSYEQYF. The CDR3 DNA reads as TGTGCCAGCGTTGGGCCTTCCTACGAGCAGTACTTC.

This chain connects TRBV2 to TRBJ1-5, with TRBD1 matching over 7 bases. Per germline, CDR1 SNHLY and CDR2 FYNNEI. V was pared by 5 bases and J by 0 bases, with 4 bases of the junction left unmatched. The CDR3 is 15 residues long. CDR3 amino acids: CASSWDSSSNQPQHF. CDR3 sequence (DNA): TGTGCCAGCAGTTGGGACAGTTCTAGCAATCAGCCCCAGCATTTT.

The gene calls are TRBV7-2 and TRBJ2-5, with a possible D match to TRBD2 (5 bases). V lost 7 bases to trimming and J lost 1 base, with 13 bases between them. CDR1 and CDR2 (germline): SGHTA, FQGNSA. The CDR3 is 14 residues long. CDR3 sequence reads: CASTQTRVQETQYF. CDR3 bases: TGTGCCAGCACCCAAACTAGGGTCCAAGAGACCCAGTACTTC. Full variable domain (missing parts from reference TRBV7-2 and TRBJ2-5): GAGVSQSPSNKVTEKGKDVELRCDPISGHTALYWYRQSLGQGLEFLIYFQGNSAPDKSGLPSDRFSAERTGGSVSTLTIQRTQQEDSAVYLCASTQTRVQETQYFGPGTRLLVL.

V is TRBV7-2 and J is TRBJ2-7; 9 positions agree with TRBD1. Per the germline V gene, CDR1 is SGHTA and CDR2 is FQGNSA. J gave up 2 bases and V 1 base, and 6 bases lay outside the gene matches. This CDR3 is 16 amino acids long. The CDR3 is CASSLDGTGLPYEQYF. As DNA, the CDR3 is TGTGCCAGCAGCTTAGATGGGACAGGGTTACCCTACGAGCAGTACTTC.

The chain employs TRBV6-1 and TRBJ2-5, with 12 bases fitting TRBD2. Germline V gives CDR1 MNHNS, CDR2 SASEGT. CDR3 length: 16 residues. Unmatched junction bases numbered 6, after V lost 2 bases and J lost 5 bases. This CDR3 is CASSERLAGARETQYF. The CDR3 nucleotides are TGTGCCAGCAGTGAACGACTAGCGGGAGCTAGGGAGACCCAGTACTTC.

V is TRBV27 and J is TRBJ2-1, with 15 bases that match TRBD2. There are 14 residues in the CDR3. Germline CDR1 is MNHEY and CDR2 is SMNVEV (reference sequence). The J segment lost 9 bases and the V segment lost 5 bases, leaving 2 bases of the junction unmatched. CDR3 residues: CASSRTSGRAEQFF. The CDR3 bases are TGTGCCAGCAGTCGGACTAGCGGGAGGGCTGAGCAGTTCTTC.

This clone showed up just once. The chain has TRBV4-3 and TRBJ1-2; D gene ambiguous. V was clipped by 5 bases and J by 3 bases, with 13 bases between them. This CDR3 spans 14 amino acids. CDR1 and CDR2 from the germline V gene are LGHNA and YSLEER. The CDR3 spells CASSTEGGDYGYTF. The CDR3, as DNA: TGCGCCAGCAGCACCGAAGGAGGAGACTATGGCTACACCTTC.

The chain uses TRBV28 and TRBJ1-4; 8 bases map to TRBD1. The CDR3 is 15 residues long. Germline lookup yields CDR1 MDHEN and CDR2 SYDVKM. The trim removed 6 bases at V and 8 bases at J, leaving 11 bases unmatched. CDR3 sequence: CASRPQGGAREKLFF. CDR3 coding DNA: TGTGCCAGCAGACCACAGGGGGGGGCGAGAGAAAAACTGTTTTTT.

This chain joins TRBV9 and TRBJ1-3; possible D gene TRBD1, 6 bases. Deletions cut 4 bases from V and 0 bases from J, with 14 bases between. Germline V gene sequence: CDR1 SGDLS, CDR2 YYNGEE. The CDR3 loop spans 16 amino acids. The CDR3 DNA reads as TGTGCCAGCAGCCCCCGACAGGAGAGCTCTGGAAACACCATATATTTT. Protein sequence: CASSPRQESSGNTIYF. Looking up the rest from reference TRBV9 and TRBJ1-3 gives the full variable domain: DSGVTQTPKHLITATGQRVTLRCSPRSGDLSVYWYQQSLDQGLQFLIQYYNGEERAKGNILERFSAQQFPDLHSELNLSSLELGDSALYFCASSPRQESSGNTIYFGEGSWLTVV.

The chain couples TRBV27 to TRBJ1-4; TRBD1 might be the D (5 bases). Per the germline V gene, CDR1 is MNHEY and CDR2 is SMNVEV (reference sequence). The CDR3 is 14 residues long. The V end was cut by 6 bases, the J end by 8 bases, with 16 bases between. CDR3 region: CASSVWGGREKLFF. The DNA for the CDR3 is TGTGCCAGCAGCGTTTGGGGGGGAAGGGAAAAACTGTTTTTT.

The chain joins TRBV11-2 to TRBJ2-7; TRBD2 matches 11 bases. From germline, CDR1 is SGHAT and CDR2 FQNNGV. There are 15 residues in the CDR3. V dropped 3 bases and J dropped 7; count of bases not matched to a gene: 8. The CDR3 nucleotides read TGTGCCAGCAGCTTCTTAGCGGGAGGGCCGCGGGAGCAGTACTTC. This sequence encodes CASSFLAGGPREQYF.